This T cell receptor beta chain was sequenced in a study of lymphopenia after photon versus proton radiotherapy. J gave up 2 bases and V 4 bases, and 5 bases lay outside the gene matches. This CDR3 has 17 amino acids. The germline gives CDR1 SGHNT, CDR2 YYREEE (reference sequence). Only in-frame clones appear in the TCRdb table, and some are missing; sequencing was by immunoSEQ multiplex PCR. The sample lists 89,000 or so clones; around 80% were seen once. Regarding this clone: Its antigen is unknown.

The study, taken as a whole, reports: Post-nadir diversity loss with photons came from oligoclonal expansion, particularly CD8+ Temra cells. Better survival with proton therapy was suggested as possible, not demonstrated. Proton therapy kept repertoires fairly stable, unlike photons, which gained effector/memory cells. In patients who died, overall survival fell as post-nadir TCR diversity dropped more.

The gene calls are TRBV5-4 and TRBJ2-1; 14 bases are shared with TRBD2. The sequenced sample was peripheral blood, obtained from a patient treated with proton-based radiotherapy. This receptor was identified in a man aged 55 to 70 with pancreatic cancer. CDR3 sequence (DNA): TGTGCCAGCAGCCGGGGACTAGCGGGAGCAACCTACAATGAGCAGTTCTTC. Translating it yields CASSRGLAGATYNEQFF.